Reported below is one T cell receptor (beta chain). The data derive from a study of technical replicates of blood from a handful of donors. Per germline, CDR1 SGHAT and CDR2 FQNNGV. The V gene lost 5 bases and the J gene lost 6 bases, with 2 bases spanning the gap. The CDR3 runs 10 residues. Profiling relied on immunoSEQ multiplex PCR, and the TCRdb table lists in-frame clones only, not all of them. Among tens of thousands of clones listed, approximately 91% were seen once. The chain joins TRBV11-2 to TRBJ2-1; D is undetermined. The TCR originated in a human donor in good health. Some clones in this sample may be carry-over from other donors' samples. Input material: PBMCs. The CDR3 spells CASSLNEQFF. The CDR3 DNA is TGTGCCAGCAGCCTCAATGAGCAGTTCTTC.